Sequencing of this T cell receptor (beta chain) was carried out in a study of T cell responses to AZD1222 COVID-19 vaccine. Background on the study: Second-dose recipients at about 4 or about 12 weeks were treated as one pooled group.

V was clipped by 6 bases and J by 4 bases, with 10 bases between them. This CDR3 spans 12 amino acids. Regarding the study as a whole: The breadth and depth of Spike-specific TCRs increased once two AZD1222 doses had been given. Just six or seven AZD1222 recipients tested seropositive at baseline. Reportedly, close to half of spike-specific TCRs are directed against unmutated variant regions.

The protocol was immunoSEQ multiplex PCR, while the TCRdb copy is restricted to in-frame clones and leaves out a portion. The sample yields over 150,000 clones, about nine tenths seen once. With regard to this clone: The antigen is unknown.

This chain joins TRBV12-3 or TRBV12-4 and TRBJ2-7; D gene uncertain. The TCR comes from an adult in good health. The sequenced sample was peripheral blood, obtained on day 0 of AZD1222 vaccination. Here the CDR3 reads CASSPDSYEQYF. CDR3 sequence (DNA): TGTGCCAGCAGCCCCGATAGTTACGAGCAGTACTTC.